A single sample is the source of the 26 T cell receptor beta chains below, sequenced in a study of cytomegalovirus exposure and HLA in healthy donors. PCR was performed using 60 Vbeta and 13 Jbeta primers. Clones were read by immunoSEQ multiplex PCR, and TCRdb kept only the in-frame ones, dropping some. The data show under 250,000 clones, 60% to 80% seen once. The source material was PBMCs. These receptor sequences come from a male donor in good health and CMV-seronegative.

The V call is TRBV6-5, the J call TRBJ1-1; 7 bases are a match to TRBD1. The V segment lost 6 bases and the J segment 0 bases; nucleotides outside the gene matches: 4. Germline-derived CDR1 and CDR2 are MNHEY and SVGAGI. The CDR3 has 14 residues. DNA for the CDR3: TGTGCCAGCAGGCCAGACAGGGTGAACACTGAAGCTTTCTTT. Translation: CASRPDRVNTEAFF.

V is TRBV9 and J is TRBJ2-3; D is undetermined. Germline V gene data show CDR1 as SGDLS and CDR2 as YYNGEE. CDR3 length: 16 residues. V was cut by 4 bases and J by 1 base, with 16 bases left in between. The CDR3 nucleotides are TGTGCCAGCAGCCCTCAAGGTGAGGTTGGCACAGATACGCAGTATTTT. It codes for CASSPQGEVGTDTQYF.

CDR3 coding DNA: TGTGCCAGCAGCGCCCCGACAGGGGGTGGTGGAAACACCATATATTTT. Its protein product is CASSAPTGGGGNTIYF. The rearrangement links TRBV9 to TRBJ1-3; 9 nucleotides match TRBD1. Trimming cost V 3 bases and J 3 bases; bases outside gene matches: 7. This CDR3 contains 16 residues. In germline, CDR1 is SGDLS, CDR2 YYNGEE.

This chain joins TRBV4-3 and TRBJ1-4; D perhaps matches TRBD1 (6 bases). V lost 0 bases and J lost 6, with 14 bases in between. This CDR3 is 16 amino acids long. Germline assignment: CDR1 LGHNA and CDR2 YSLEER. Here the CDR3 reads CASSQDGRTVHEKLFF. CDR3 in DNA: TGCGCCAGCAGCCAAGACGGAAGGACAGTACATGAAAAACTGTTTTTT.

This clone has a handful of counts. The DNA for the CDR3 is TGTGCCAGCAGTCGGGTCTCGACTGAAGCTTTCTTT. Translated, it gives CASSRVSTEAFF. The chain couples TRBV6-4 to TRBJ1-1, with D uncertain. Germline loops: CDR1 MRHNA, CDR2 SNTAGT. Trimming left V 5 bases short and J 5 bases short, with 9 bases between. The CDR3 runs 12 residues.

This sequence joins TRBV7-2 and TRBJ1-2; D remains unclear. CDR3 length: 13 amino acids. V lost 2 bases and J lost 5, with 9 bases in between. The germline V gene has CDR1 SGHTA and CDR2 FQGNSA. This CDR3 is CASSLRTLYGYTF. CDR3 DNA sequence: TGTGCCAGCAGCTTACGCACTTTGTATGGCTACACCTTC.

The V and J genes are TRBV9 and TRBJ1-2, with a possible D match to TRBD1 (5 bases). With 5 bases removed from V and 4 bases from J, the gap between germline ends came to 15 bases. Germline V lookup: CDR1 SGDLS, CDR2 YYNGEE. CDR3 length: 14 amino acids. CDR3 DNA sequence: TGTGCCAGCAGTGATTCAGGGAATTTCTATGGCTACACCTTC. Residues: CASSDSGNFYGYTF. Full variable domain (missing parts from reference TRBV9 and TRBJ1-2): DSGVTQTPKHLITATGQRVTLRCSPRSGDLSVYWYQQSLDQGLQFLIQYYNGEERAKGNILERFSAQQFPDLHSELNLSSLELGDSALYFCASSDSGNFYGYTFGSGTRLTVV.

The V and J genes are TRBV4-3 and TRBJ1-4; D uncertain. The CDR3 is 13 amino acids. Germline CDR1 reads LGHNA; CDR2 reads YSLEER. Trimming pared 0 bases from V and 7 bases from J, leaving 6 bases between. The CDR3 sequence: CASSQDRGEKLFF. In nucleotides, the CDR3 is TGCGCCAGCAGCCAAGATCGGGGTGAAAAACTGTTTTTT.

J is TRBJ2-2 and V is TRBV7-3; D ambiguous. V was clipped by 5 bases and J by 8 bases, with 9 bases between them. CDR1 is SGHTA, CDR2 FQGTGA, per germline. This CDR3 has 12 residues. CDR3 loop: CASSRPGGELFF. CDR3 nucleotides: TGTGCCAGCAGCCGCCCCGGGGGGGAGCTGTTTTTT.

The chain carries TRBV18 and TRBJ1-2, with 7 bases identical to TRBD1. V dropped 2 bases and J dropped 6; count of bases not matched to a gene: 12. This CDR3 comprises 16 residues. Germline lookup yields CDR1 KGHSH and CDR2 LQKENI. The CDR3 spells CASSPTGQPSYDGYTF. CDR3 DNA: TGTGCCAGCTCACCAACGGGACAGCCCTCTTATGATGGCTACACCTTC.

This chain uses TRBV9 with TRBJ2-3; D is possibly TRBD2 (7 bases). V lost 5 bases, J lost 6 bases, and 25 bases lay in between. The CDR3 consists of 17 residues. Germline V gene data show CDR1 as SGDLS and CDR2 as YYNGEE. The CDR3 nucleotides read TGTGCCAGCAGTGCTCTCCAATGGACTAGTAGGGGGGATACGCAGTATTTT. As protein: CASSALQWTSRGDTQYF.

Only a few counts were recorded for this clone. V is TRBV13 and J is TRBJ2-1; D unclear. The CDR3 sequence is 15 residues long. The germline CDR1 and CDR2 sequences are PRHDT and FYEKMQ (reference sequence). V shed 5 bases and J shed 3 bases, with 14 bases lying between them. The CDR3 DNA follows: TGTGCCAGCAGCCGAAGGAGTTTTGGCTACAATGAGCAGTTCTTC. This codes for CASSRRSFGYNEQFF. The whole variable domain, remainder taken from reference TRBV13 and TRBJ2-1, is AAGVIQSPRHLIKEKRETATLKCYPIPRHDTVYWYQQGPGQDPQFLISFYEKMQSDKGSIPDRFSAQQFSDYHSELNMSSLELGDSALYFCASSRRSFGYNEQFFGPGTRLTVL.

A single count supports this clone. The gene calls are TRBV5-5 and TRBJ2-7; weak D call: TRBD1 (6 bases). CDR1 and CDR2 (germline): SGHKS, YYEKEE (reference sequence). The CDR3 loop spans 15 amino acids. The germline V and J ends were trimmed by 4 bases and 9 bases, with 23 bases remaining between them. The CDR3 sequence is CASSETGTFSRGQYF. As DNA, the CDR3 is TGTGCCAGCAGCGAAACCGGGACATTCTCCCGGGGGCAGTACTTC.

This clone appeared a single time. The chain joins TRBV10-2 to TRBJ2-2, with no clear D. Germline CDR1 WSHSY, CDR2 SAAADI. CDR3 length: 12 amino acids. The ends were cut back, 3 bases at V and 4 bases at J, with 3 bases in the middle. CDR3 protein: CASSDFTGELFF. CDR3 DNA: TGCGCCAGCAGTGACTTCACCGGGGAGCTGTTTTTT.

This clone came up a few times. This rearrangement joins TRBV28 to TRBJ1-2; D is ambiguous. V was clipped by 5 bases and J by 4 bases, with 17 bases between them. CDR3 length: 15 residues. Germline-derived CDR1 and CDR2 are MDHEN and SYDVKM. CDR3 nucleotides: TGTGCCAGCAGTCCACCGGGAGCCGATGTCTATGGCTACACCTTC. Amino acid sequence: CASSPPGADVYGYTF.

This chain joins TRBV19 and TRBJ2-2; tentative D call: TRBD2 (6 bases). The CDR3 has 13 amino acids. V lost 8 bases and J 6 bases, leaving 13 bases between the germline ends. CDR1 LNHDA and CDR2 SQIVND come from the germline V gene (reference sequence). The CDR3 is CASVVGGSGELFF. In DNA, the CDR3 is TGTGCCAGTGTCGTGGGGGGTTCCGGGGAGCTGTTTTTT. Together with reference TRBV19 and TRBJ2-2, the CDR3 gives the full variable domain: DGGITQSPKYLFRKEGQNVTLSCEQNLNHDAMYWYRQDPGQGLRLIYYSQIVNDFQKGDIAEGYSVSREKKESFPLTVTSAQKNPTAFYLCASVVGGSGELFFGEGSRLTVL.

The CDR3, as DNA: TGTGCCAGCAGTTACCACAGTACCTACGAGCAGTACTTC. Its translation is CASSYHSTYEQYF. The V gene is TRBV6-5, the J gene TRBJ2-7; D not certain. The germline V and J ends were trimmed by 2 bases and 2 bases, with 7 bases remaining between them. The CDR3 runs 13 residues. The V gene's germline CDR1 is MNHEY and CDR2 SVGAGI.

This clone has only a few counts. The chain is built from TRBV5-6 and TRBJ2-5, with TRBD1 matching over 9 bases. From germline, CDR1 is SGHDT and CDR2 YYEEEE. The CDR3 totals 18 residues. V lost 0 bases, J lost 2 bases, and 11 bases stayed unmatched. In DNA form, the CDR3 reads TGTGCCAGCAGCTTGGAGGGACAGGGACTTGTTCTTCAAGAGACCCAGTACTTC. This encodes CASSLEGQGLVLQETQYF.

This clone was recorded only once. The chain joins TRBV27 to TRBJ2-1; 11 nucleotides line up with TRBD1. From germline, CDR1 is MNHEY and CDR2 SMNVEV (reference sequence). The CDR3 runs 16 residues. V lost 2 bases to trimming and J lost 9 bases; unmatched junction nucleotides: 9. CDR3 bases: TGTGCCAGCAGTTTAAGGGGGGACAGGGGGGCTAGTGAGCAGTTCTTC. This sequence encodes CASSLRGDRGASEQFF.

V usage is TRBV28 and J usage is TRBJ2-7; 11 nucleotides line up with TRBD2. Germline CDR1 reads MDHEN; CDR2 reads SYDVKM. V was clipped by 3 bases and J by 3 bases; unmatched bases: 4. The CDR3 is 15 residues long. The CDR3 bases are TGTGCCAGCAGTTTTTTAGCGGGAGGGATCTACGAGCAGTACTTC. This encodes CASSFLAGGIYEQYF.

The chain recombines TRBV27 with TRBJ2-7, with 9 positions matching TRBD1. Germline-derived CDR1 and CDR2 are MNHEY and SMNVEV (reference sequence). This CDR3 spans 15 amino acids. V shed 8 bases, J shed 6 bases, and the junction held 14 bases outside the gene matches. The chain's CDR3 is CASQSIGDRVGEQYF. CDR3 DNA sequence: TGTGCCAGCCAGTCGATAGGGGACAGGGTGGGCGAGCAGTACTTC.

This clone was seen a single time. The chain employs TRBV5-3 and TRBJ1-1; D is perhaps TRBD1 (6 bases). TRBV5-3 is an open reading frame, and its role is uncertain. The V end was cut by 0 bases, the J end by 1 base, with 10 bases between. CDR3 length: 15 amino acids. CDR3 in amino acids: CARSLDRDKNTEAFF. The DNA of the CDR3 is TGTGCCAGAAGCTTGGATCGGGACAAGAACACTGAAGCTTTCTTT.

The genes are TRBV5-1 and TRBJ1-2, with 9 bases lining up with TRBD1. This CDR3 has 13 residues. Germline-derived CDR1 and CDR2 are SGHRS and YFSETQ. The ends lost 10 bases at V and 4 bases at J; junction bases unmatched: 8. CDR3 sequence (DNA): TGCGCCGCCTCACAGGGGGCAGGCTATGGCTACACCTTC. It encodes CAASQGAGYGYTF.

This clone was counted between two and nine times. For the CDR3, the DNA is TGTGCCAGCAATGAGGGCGGAAGCTCCTACGAGCAGTACTTC. Residues: CASNEGGSSYEQYF. The V and J genes are TRBV13 and TRBJ2-7, with D possibly matching TRBD2 (5 bases). This CDR3 comprises 14 residues. Between the trimmed V and J ends, which lost 7 bases and 0 bases, there was a span of 13 bases. The V gene's germline CDR1 is PRHDT and CDR2 FYEKMQ (reference sequence).

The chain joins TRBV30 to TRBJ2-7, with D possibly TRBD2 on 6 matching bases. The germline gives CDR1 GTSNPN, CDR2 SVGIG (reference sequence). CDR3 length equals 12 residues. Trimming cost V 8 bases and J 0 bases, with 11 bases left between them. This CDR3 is CAGQGGSYEQYF. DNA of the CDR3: TGTGCCGGGCAGGGAGGCTCCTACGAGCAGTACTTC. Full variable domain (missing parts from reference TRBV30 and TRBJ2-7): SQTIHQWPATLVQPVGSPLSLECTVEGTSNPNLYWYRQAAGRGLQLLFYSVGIGQISSEVPQNLSASRPQDRQFILSSKKLLLSDSGFYLCAGQGGSYEQYFGPGTRLTVT.

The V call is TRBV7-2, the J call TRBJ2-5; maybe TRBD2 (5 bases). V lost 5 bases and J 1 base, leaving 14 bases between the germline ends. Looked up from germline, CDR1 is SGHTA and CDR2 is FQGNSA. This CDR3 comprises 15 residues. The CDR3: CASSPAGSFQETQYF. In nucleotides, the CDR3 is TGTGCCAGCAGCCCCGCGGGCAGCTTCCAAGAGACCCAGTACTTC.